The 3 T cell receptor beta chains below all came from one sample that was sequenced in a study of T cell responses to AZD1222 COVID-19 vaccine. The table came from immunoSEQ multiplex PCR; TCRdb's copy has only in-frame clones and leaves some out. This sample has some 150,000 clones, with just over 90% found just once. The material sequenced was peripheral blood, taken on day 0 of AZD1222 vaccination. These receptors were obtained from an adult in good health.

The chain combines TRBV27 with TRBJ2-7; D gene uncertain. The V gene lost 3 bases and the J gene lost 0 bases, with 9 bases spanning the gap. This CDR3 is built from 14 residues. In germline, CDR1 is MNHEY, CDR2 SMNVEV (reference sequence). CDR3 DNA sequence: TGTGCCAGCAGTTTTCAAGCGAGCTCCTACGAGCAGTACTTC. Its translation is CASSFQASSYEQYF.

The V call is TRBV25-1, the J call TRBJ2-2; 9 nucleotides align to TRBD2. There are 16 residues in the CDR3. Germline CDR1 MGHDK, CDR2 SYGVNS. The junction had 5 bases not matched to a gene; V was cut back by 3 bases and J by 3 bases. CDR3 sequence (DNA): TGTGCCAGCAGTGAGGGCGGGAGGGCCGACACCGGGGAGCTGTTTTTT. Its protein is CASSEGGRADTGELFF. The entire variable domain, with the rest obtained from reference TRBV25-1 and TRBJ2-2, is as follows: EADIYQTPRYLVIGTGKKITLECSQTMGHDKMYWYQQDPGMELHLIHYSYGVNSTEKGDLSSESTVSRIRTEHFPLTLESARPSHTSQYLCASSEGGRADTGELFFGEGSRLTVL.

The chain has TRBV20-1 and TRBJ1-5; perhaps TRBD1 as D (5 bases). Germline V gene sequence: CDR1 DFQATT, CDR2 SNEGSKA (reference sequence). Trimming cost V 6 bases and J 6 bases, with 9 bases left between them. This CDR3 has 11 residues. CDR3 sequence: CSAGGTQPQHF. CDR3 nucleotides: TGCAGTGCGGGGGGGACTCAGCCCCAGCATTTT.